The clone carrying this TCR beta chain was recorded a few times. One Seattle source followed patients from active infection through their disease course. The record originates from a study of blood T cell repertoires in COVID-19. Study context: Nucleic acid was either cDNA or gDNA, and it came from T cells, B-cell-depleted T cells, or PBMCs.

The germline gives CDR1 LGHDT, CDR2 YNNKEL (reference sequence). V was clipped by 1 base and J by 2 bases, with 9 bases between them. This CDR3 spans 15 amino acids. Source study methods: Amplification of reference gene primers provided the estimated nucleated cell counts. Here immunoSEQ multiplex PCR was the method, and the copy in TCRdb shows in-frame clones only, minus some. V, J and clone size were drawn from that table, and D and trimming were deduced from the DNA. The repertoire includes 300,000 to 350,000 clones, approximately 90% of them detected once, and 3% to 4.5% sits in the top ten. Input material: peripheral blood. The chain combines TRBV3-1 (or the pseudogene TRBV3-2) with TRBJ1-3; unclear D gene. The TCR was taken from a woman aged 60-75 years with COVID-19, enrolled during active disease. The CDR3 DNA follows: TGTGCCAGCAGCCAAGCCCTAACCCCTGGAAACACCATATATTTT. This sequence encodes CASSQALTPGNTIYF.